This TCR beta chain was found in a study of blood T cells in healthy people across ages. V dropped 5 bases and J dropped 0 bases, with 6 bases sitting between them. CDR1 and CDR2 from the germline V gene are LGHNT and FRNRAP. The CDR3 runs to 13 residues. Next came a second PCR, run for 7 to 11 cycles, which used a sample-barcoded 5' primer along with a J-beta primer mix. Each CDR3 protein is one row after TCRdb ran MiXCR on the 5' RACE reads. Here the sample spans almost 800,000 distinct CDR3 sequences, 58% being singletons. The chain has TRBV12-5 and TRBJ2-3; D uncertain. What was sequenced was blood. The sequence was collected from a man between 25 and 39 years old in good health. The CDR3 sequence is CASGVFSTDTQYF. CDR3 coding DNA: TGTGCTAGTGGTGTATTCAGCACAGATACGCAGTATTTT.